The 11 T cell receptor beta chains below all came from one sample that was sequenced in a study of CD8 T cells in ankylosing spondylitis. TCRdb used MiXCR to reprocess the 5' RACE reads, holding one entry per CDR3 protein. The profile shows over 150,000 distinct CDR3 sequences, about 20% of them singletons. What was sequenced was blood, either unsorted or a sorted T cell fraction (not recorded which). These receptors all come from a male donor aged 5-30 years with ankylosing spondylitis or in good health (not recorded which).

This clonotype has at least ten counts. The rearrangement joins TRBV9 to TRBJ1-1, with D uncertain. Germline values: CDR1 SGDLS, CDR2 YYNGEE. This CDR3 region has 14 residues. V dropped 4 bases and J dropped 0 bases, with 10 bases sitting between them. The CDR3 nucleotides are TGTGCCAGCAGCCCTGGACGGATGAACACTGAAGCTTTCTTT. Amino acid sequence: CASSPGRMNTEAFF.

The DNA of the CDR3 is TGTGCCAGCAGCTTCCCAGGACAGCGCAATGAGCAGTTCTTC. Its translation is CASSFPGQRNEQFF. This rearrangement joins TRBV5-4 to TRBJ2-1, with D possibly TRBD1 on 6 matching bases. The CDR3 contains 14 residues. Germline V gene sequence: CDR1 SGHNT, CDR2 YYREEE (reference sequence). Trimming left V 2 bases short and J 6 bases short, with 12 bases between.

This clonotype was observed at least ten times. This chain links TRBV9 with TRBJ2-3; 14 nucleotides match TRBD2. CDR1 is SGDLS and CDR2 is YYNGEE in the germline V gene. Trimming at V came to 2 bases and at J to 7 bases, leaving 3 bases not matched to a gene. CDR3 length equals 15 residues. CDR3 coding DNA: TGTGCCAGCAGCGTCGGGACTAGCGGGAGAAATACGCAGTATTTT. It codes for CASSVGTSGRNTQYF.

The table lists this clonotype with many counts. J is TRBJ2-3 and V is TRBV5-5; D gene unclear. V dropped 1 base and J dropped 2 bases, with 11 bases sitting between them. CDR3 size: 15 residues. Germline V gene lookup returns CDR1 SGHKS and CDR2 YYEKEE (reference sequence). This CDR3 is CASSLRVDDTDTQYF. DNA for the CDR3: TGTGCCAGCAGCTTGCGAGTAGACGACACAGATACGCAGTATTTT.

This clonotype was found many times. J is TRBJ2-7 and V is TRBV7-4; weak D call: TRBD1 (5 bases). The length of the CDR3 is 14 residues. CDR1 is SGHVT and CDR2 is SQSDAQ in the germline V gene. V lost 9 bases and J 3 bases, leaving 18 bases between the germline ends. CDR3: CASQTNTGYYEQYV. In DNA form, the CDR3 reads TGTGCCAGTCAGACAAATACAGGCTACTACGAGCAGTACGTC.

This clonotype was seen at least ten times. V usage is TRBV20-1 and J usage is TRBJ2-2; D gene unclear. Germline loops: CDR1 DFQATT, CDR2 SNEGSKA (reference sequence). V was trimmed by 0 bases and J by 2 bases, leaving 10 bases between them. The CDR3 totals 15 residues. CDR3 sequence: CSARESAQNTGELFF. DNA for the CDR3: TGCAGTGCTAGAGAGTCTGCCCAAAACACCGGGGAGCTGTTTTTT.

In its sample, this clonotype was seen many times. This chain connects TRBV5-4 to TRBJ2-2, with 7 bases fitting TRBD1. From germline, CDR1 is SGHNT and CDR2 YYREEE (reference sequence). V was clipped by 5 bases and J by 0 bases; unmatched bases: 7. The CDR3 is made up of 16 amino acids. The CDR3 is CASRSGQASNTGELFF. The CDR3 region has the DNA TGTGCCAGCAGATCTGGACAGGCATCGAACACCGGGGAGCTGTTTTTT. Full variable domain (outside the CDR3, taken from reference TRBV5-4 and TRBJ2-2): ETGVTQSPTHLIKTRGQQVTLRCSSQSGHNTVSWYQQALGQGPQFIFQYYREEENGRGNFPPRFSGLQFPNYSSELNVNALELDDSALYLCASRSGQASNTGELFFGEGSRLTVL.

This clonotype was detected ten times or more. This sequence joins TRBV12-3 or TRBV12-4 and TRBJ1-5; no clear D gene. The CDR3 contains 14 residues. V lost 4 bases and J lost 5, with 12 bases in between. For the CDR3, the DNA is TGTGCCAGCAGTTCCGGGCCCGAGGATCAGCCCCAGCATTTT. Translated: CASSSGPEDQPQHF.

There are many counts of this clonotype. The chain employs TRBV12-3 or TRBV12-4 and TRBJ1-2, with 8 nucleotides matching TRBD1. The CDR3 runs to 11 residues. The V gene end was trimmed by 6 bases and the J gene end by 12 bases; junction bases not matched to a gene: 6. The CDR3 spells CASSRTGSNTF. The DNA of the CDR3 is TGTGCCAGCAGCCGGACAGGGTCTAACACCTTC.

The chain has TRBV4-2 and TRBJ2-7; 8 bases fit TRBD2. After removal of 1 base from V and 1 base from J, the junction contained 6 bases not matched to a gene. The CDR3 length is 16 residues. Germline V CDR1 and CDR2: LGHNA, YNFKEQ. Here the CDR3 reads CASSQVQAGVSYEQYF. The CDR3 DNA reads TGTGCCAGCAGCCAAGTCCAAGCGGGAGTATCCTACGAGCAGTACTTC.

This clonotype came up many times. This chain links TRBV12-3 or TRBV12-4 with TRBJ1-1; TRBD1 matches at 7 bases. The CDR3 extends over 13 amino acids. With V trimmed by 6 bases and J by 6 bases, 7 bases remained unmatched. CDR3 protein: CASSRQGISEAFF. CDR3 DNA: TGTGCCAGCAGCAGACAGGGTATATCTGAAGCTTTCTTT.